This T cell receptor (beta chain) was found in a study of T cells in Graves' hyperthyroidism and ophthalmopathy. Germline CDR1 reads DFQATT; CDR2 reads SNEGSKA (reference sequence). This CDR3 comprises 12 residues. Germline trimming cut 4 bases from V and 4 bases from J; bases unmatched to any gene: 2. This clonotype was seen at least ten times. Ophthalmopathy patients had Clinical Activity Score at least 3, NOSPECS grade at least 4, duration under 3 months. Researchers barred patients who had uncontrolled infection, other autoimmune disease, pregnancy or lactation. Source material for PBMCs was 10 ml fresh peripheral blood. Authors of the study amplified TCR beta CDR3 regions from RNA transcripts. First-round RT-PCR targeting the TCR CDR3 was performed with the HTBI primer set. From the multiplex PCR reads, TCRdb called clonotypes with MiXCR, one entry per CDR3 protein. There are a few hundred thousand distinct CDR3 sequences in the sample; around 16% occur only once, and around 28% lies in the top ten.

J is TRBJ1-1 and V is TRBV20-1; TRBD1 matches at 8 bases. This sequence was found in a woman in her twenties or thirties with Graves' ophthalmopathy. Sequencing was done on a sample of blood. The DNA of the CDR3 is TGCAGTGCTACTACAGGGGGCACTGAAGCTTTCTTT. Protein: CSATTGGTEAFF.